Sequencing of this TCR beta chain was carried out in a study of blood T cells in healthy people across ages. Remarks on this clonotype: Since no conserved phenylalanine or tryptophan closes the CDR3, a read error is the likely cause.

From germline, CDR1 is SGHTA and CDR2 FQGNSA. Deletions cut 5 bases from V and 0 bases from J, with 5 bases between. This CDR3 region has 14 residues. Using a J-beta primer mix together with a sample-barcoded 5' primer, a second PCR was run for about 6 to 11 cycles. Through a template-switch adaptor with 12 random nucleotides, each cDNA molecule received a tag. TCRdb used MiXCR to reprocess the 5' RACE reads, holding one entry per CDR3 protein. The data show about 970,000 distinct CDR3 sequences, roughly 51% seen once. Every sample had a minimum of 6.5 million PBMCs isolated. Per individual sample, total RNA of at least 5 micrograms was extracted.

The chain links TRBV7-2 to TRBJ2-6, with D hard to call. The sample comprised blood. The sequence derives from a woman aged 55-70 years in good health. Here the CDR3 DNA reads TGTGCCAGCAGCATGAACTCTGGGGCCAACGTCCTGACTATC. Its protein product is CASSMNSGANVLTI.